This is a list of T cell receptor beta chains from one sample in a study of T-cell memory formation after mild COVID-19. MiXCR, run by TCRdb on the 5' RACE reads, gives a single entry per CDR3 protein. The sample has about 430,000 distinct CDR3 sequences; about 24% are singletons. Material for sequencing was PBMCs or a T cell subset sorted from them (not recorded which). Source of these receptors: an adult woman who had mild COVID-19 (a few samples of this study predate the infection). Cell type and time point are not known. Each CDR3 is given with its conserved first and last residue. A D gene is named only where the DNA matches it firmly. Size is omitted from some rows. Given values are once, few, many or a class for expanded clones.

>TRBV19|TRBJ2-6|.|.
TGTGCCAGTAGTCTAGGGCCGGGCAACGTCCTGACTTTC
CASSLGPGNVLTF
>TRBV12-3/TRBV12-4|TRBJ2-7|few|.
TGTGCCAGCAGCCCTGGCGCGACAGCCGCCTACGAGCAGTACTTC
CASSPGATAAYEQYF
>TRBV20-1|TRBJ1-2|.|.
TGCAGTGCTAGAGAGGGGGCCATGATGGGCTACACCTTC
CSAREGAMMGYTF
>TRBV7-2|TRBJ1-1|few|.
TGTGCCAGCAGCCCCTACCTACGGGGTGCTTTCTTT
CASSPYLRGAFF
>TRBV6-4|TRBJ1-2|.|.
TGTGCCAGCAGGAGGGACGGCGGATATGGCTACACCTTC
CASRRDGGYGYTF
>TRBV25-1|TRBJ2-1|few|.
TGTGCCAGCAGTGAAGGGGGTCTAGCGCCCTCCTACAATGAGCAGTCCTTC
CASSEGGLAPSYNEQSF
>TRBV10-3|TRBJ2-7|once|TRBD1
TGTGCCATCAGTGACCCGACCGGACAGGGGTCTACCTACGAGCAGTACTTC
CAISDPTGQGSTYEQYF
>TRBV12-3/TRBV12-4|TRBJ2-6|.|.
TGTGCCAGCAGTTCCTCCTACTCCGGCCGTCAGGGGACCTTCGAGGTCGCTGGGGCCAACGTCCTGACTTTC
CASSSSYSGRQGTFEVAGANVLTF
>TRBV5-1|TRBJ2-5|few|.
TGCGCCAGCAGCCGCGAACCCGAGGGAGCCCAGTACTTC
CASSREPEGAQYF
>TRBV6-2/TRBV6-3|TRBJ2-1|few|.
TGTGCCAGCACCCCAGCCTGGACCGTCAAGCAGTTCTTC
CASTPAWTVKQFF
>TRBV7-2|TRBJ1-4|few|.
TGTGCCAGCAGCTTAGAAATCGAGGAAAAACTGTTTTTT
CASSLEIEEKLFF
>TRBV7-9|TRBJ1-2|.|.
TGTGCCAGCAGCTTTTCGGACGGGATAAGGTTCTATGGCTACACCTTC
CASSFSDGIRFYGYTF
>TRBV7-9|TRBJ1-1|once|.
TGTGCCAGCGCCCAGAACACTGAAGCTTTCTTT
CASAQNTEAFF
>TRBV7-9|TRBJ2-5|.|.
TGTGCCAGCAGCCCAGCGTATAAAGAGACCCAGTACTTC
CASSPAYKETQYF
>TRBV14|TRBJ2-7|.|.
TGTGCCAGCAGCCAGCCGGGACCCCCGCTCGAGCAGTACTTC
CASSQPGPPLEQYF
>TRBV5-1|TRBJ1-4|once|.
TGCGCCAGCAGCTTACAGGGCCTTAATGAAAAACTGTTTTTT
CASSLQGLNEKLFF
>TRBV3-1|TRBJ2-7|once|.
TGTGCCAGCAGCCAAGTACCTGCCAGTTCGTCGGCCTACGAGCAGTACTTC
CASSQVPASSSAYEQYF
>TRBV12-3/TRBV12-4|TRBJ2-1|.|.
TGTGCCAGCAGTTTAGGCGTCGGGTACAATGAGCAGTTCTTC
CASSLGVGYNEQFF
>TRBV6-5|TRBJ1-5|.|.
TGTGCCAGCAGTTACTCGCTCCCACAGGGACAGCCCCAGCATTTT
CASSYSLPQGQPQHF
>TRBV27|TRBJ1-2|few|.
TGTGCCAGCAGTTTTTCCTTGAGGGGGGCTGAGGGCTACACCTTC
CASSFSLRGAEGYTF
>TRBV12-3/TRBV12-4|TRBJ1-1|.|.
TGTGCCAGCAGTTTTACGGAGAAATGGGCTGAAGCTTTCTTT
CASSFTEKWAEAFF
>TRBV14|TRBJ1-1|.|.
TGTGCCAGCAGCCCCATCTCCATAAGCTCCCCCGTGGGCACTGAAGCTTTCTTT
CASSPISISSPVGTEAFF
>TRBV7-2|TRBJ2-3|few|TRBD2
TGTGCCAGCAGCTTAGAGATAGCGGGAGGGCCATTTTGGTATTTT
CASSLEIAGGPFWYF
>TRBV20-1|TRBJ2-1|.|.
TGCAGTGCTAGAGATTACAGACGGATGTTCGATGAGCAGTTCTTC
CSARDYRRMFDEQFF
>TRBV7-9|TRBJ2-1|.|TRBD1
TGTGCCAGCAGCTTTAGACTAACCCCAGGGGGATTCTACAGTGAGCAGTTCTTC
CASSFRLTPGGFYSEQFF
>TRBV29-1|TRBJ1-2|once|TRBD1
TGCAGCGCCCGGGACAGGGGTTACGATGGCTACACCTTC
CSARDRGYDGYTF
>TRBV29-1|TRBJ2-1|.|.
TGCAGCGTTGAGGGCAGGGGACTCTACAATGAGCAGTTCTTC
CSVEGRGLYNEQFF
>TRBV5-6|TRBJ2-1|.|TRBD1
TGTGCCAGCAGTCTGCCGGGACAGACGTACAATGAGCAGTTCTTC
CASSLPGQTYNEQFF
>TRBV2|TRBJ2-5|.|TRBD2
TGTGCCAGCAGTGAAGGGGTAGCGGGAGAAGAGACCCAGTACTTC
CASSEGVAGEETQYF
>TRBV25-1|TRBJ1-5|.|.
TGTGCCAGCAGTGGATCCGATCAGCCCCAGCATTTT
CASSGSDQPQHF
>TRBV6-4|TRBJ1-1|many|TRBD1
TGTGCCAGCAGTCCAAGAGGGGGCGAGAACACTGAAGCTTTCTTT
CASSPRGGENTEAFF
>TRBV7-3|TRBJ2-1|few|.
TGTGCCAGCAGCTTAGTGGGCCCGAAGAATGAGCAGTTCTTC
CASSLVGPKNEQFF
>TRBV12-3/TRBV12-4|TRBJ2-7|many|.
TGTGCCAGCAGTTTTCAAACCGAGCAGTACTTC
CASSFQTEQYF
>TRBV7-6|TRBJ2-7|.|.
TGTGCCAGCAGCCCCTTAGGGGGTTCAAGCGAGCAGTACTTC
CASSPLGGSSEQYF
>TRBV6-5|TRBJ1-2|.|.
TGTGCCAGCAGTTACCAAGGGACATCAGGAGGCTACACCTTC
CASSYQGTSGGYTF
>TRBV7-9|TRBJ2-7|few|TRBD2
TGTGCCAGCAGCCCGAGACTAGCGGGATTTATCTACGAGCAGTACTTC
CASSPRLAGFIYEQYF
>TRBV7-2|TRBJ1-2|few|TRBD1
TGTGCCAGCAGCTCCTATGGGACAGAGGATGGCTACACCTTC
CASSSYGTEDGYTF
>TRBV12-3/TRBV12-4|TRBJ1-1|few|.
TGTGCCAGCAGCATAGGTTGGGGCCCAGCAGCTTTCTTT
CASSIGWGPAAFF
>TRBV7-2|TRBJ2-1|.|TRBD1
TGTGCCAGCAGCTCGCCACGACAGGGGATTACCTACAATGAGCAGTTCTTC
CASSSPRQGITYNEQFF
>TRBV29-1|TRBJ1-1|.|.
TGCAGCGTTGAAGATTGGCCAGGGAGCACTGAAGCTTTCTTT
CSVEDWPGSTEAFF
>TRBV12-3/TRBV12-4|TRBJ2-3|.|TRBD1
TGTGCCAGCAGTTTTAGGACAGGGGGCCCAGATACGCAGTATTTT
CASSFRTGGPDTQYF
>TRBV3-1|TRBJ2-7|once|.
TGTGCCAGCAGCCAAGTCCCAGCAACCTACGAGCAGTACTTC
CASSQVPATYEQYF
>TRBV25-1|TRBJ2-7|.|.
TGTGCCAGCATGCGAGCGACTAGCTCCTACGAGCAGTACTTC
CASMRATSSYEQYF
>TRBV24-1|TRBJ2-3|.|.
TGTGCCACCAGTGATTCCGGACAACCCACAGATACGCAGTATTTT
CATSDSGQPTDTQYF